These 16 T cell receptor beta chains share one sample of origin, sequenced in a study of graft-versus-host responses after intestinal transplantation. This table comes from immunoSEQ multiplex PCR, and its TCRdb copy is limited to in-frame clones, with some not included. The profile shows 6,000 to 8,000 clones, roughly 31% of them singletons. Each mixed lymphocyte reaction held around 200,000 CFSE-labeled responders and around 200,000 irradiated violet-dye-labeled stimulators. Specimen: alloreactive CD8+ T cells from a mixed lymphocyte reaction culture, collected before transplantation. The subset: CFSE-low proliferating T cells sorted from roughly six-day pre-transplant mixed lymphocyte reaction (GvH or HvG direction). These receptors came from a human patient who was an organ donor for intestinal transplantation.

The sample holds a few counts of this clone. The rearrangement uses TRBV7-3 and TRBJ1-5; D is undetermined. CDR1 and CDR2 (germline): SGHTA, FQGTGA. With 1 base removed from V and 4 bases from J, the gap between germline ends came to 2 bases. This CDR3 has 12 amino acids. The CDR3 region has the DNA TGTGCCAGCAGCTTAATGAATCAGCCCCAGCATTTT. Protein product: CASSLMNQPQHF.

The rearrangement uses TRBV4-2 and TRBJ2-5; no clear D. V lost 5 bases and J lost 3, with 10 bases in between. CDR3 size: 13 residues. CDR1 and CDR2 (germline): LGHNA, YNFKEQ. This CDR3 is CASSFWVEETQYF. DNA of the CDR3: TGTGCCAGCAGCTTTTGGGTAGAAGAGACCCAGTACTTC.

This clone was observed a handful of times. V is TRBV7-9 and J is TRBJ2-3; D remains ambiguous. The CDR3 has 15 residues. Germline lookup yields CDR1 SEHNR and CDR2 FQNEAQ (reference sequence). With 1 base removed from V and 0 bases from J, the gap between germline ends came to 8 bases. The CDR3 is CASSLVYSSTDTQYF. The CDR3, as DNA: TGTGCCAGCAGCTTAGTATACTCTAGCACAGATACGCAGTATTTT.

The chain has TRBV2 and TRBJ2-2; D may be TRBD1 (5 bases). The CDR3 is 19 amino acids. Trimming removed 1 base from V and 0 bases from J, with 18 bases in between. The germline V gene encodes CDR1 SNHLY and CDR2 FYNNEI. CDR3 protein: CASSEDPDSVISNTGELFF. CDR3 nucleotide sequence: TGTGCCAGCAGTGAAGACCCCGACAGCGTAATATCGAACACCGGGGAGCTGTTTTTT.

This sequence joins TRBV11-1 and TRBJ1-5; D gene uncertain. CDR3 length: 15 amino acids. From germline, CDR1 is SGHAT and CDR2 FQDESV (reference sequence). Trimming pared 5 bases from V and 2 bases from J, leaving 13 bases between. The CDR3 DNA reads TGTGCCAGCAGCCGCTTCCCGCGGGGCAATCAGCCCCAGCATTTT. Translating it yields CASSRFPRGNQPQHF.

This clone was counted only a few times. The CDR3 DNA is TGTGCCACGCGGTCCCGGGAACACTCTGGAAACACCATATATTTT. Protein product: CATRSREHSGNTIYF. This chain links TRBV25-1 with TRBJ1-3; D remains unclear. V gave up 10 bases and J gave up 0 bases, with 16 bases separating them. CDR1 is MGHDK and CDR2 is SYGVNS in the germline V gene. The CDR3 loop spans 15 amino acids. Variable domain in full (rest from reference TRBV25-1 and TRBJ1-3): EADIYQTPRYLVIGTGKKITLECSQTMGHDKMYWYQQDPGMELHLIHYSYGVNSTEKGDLSSESTVSRIRTEHFPLTLESARPSHTSQYLCATRSREHSGNTIYFGEGSWLTVV.

This clone was detected a few times. The chain combines TRBV6-9 with TRBJ1-1; D is ambiguous. Germline loops: CDR1 MNHGY, CDR2 SVAAGI. The V end lost 6 bases, the J end lost 1 base, and 9 bases lay between the germline ends. The CDR3 consists of 13 residues. This CDR3 reads CASRATWNTEAFF. The CDR3 DNA follows: TGTGCCAGCAGGGCGACATGGAACACTGAAGCTTTCTTT.

A few counts support this clone. The chain recombines TRBV27 with TRBJ2-7, with 8 bases matching TRBD1. The germline gives CDR1 MNHEY, CDR2 SMNVEV (reference sequence). The CDR3 runs to 14 residues. The V and J ends lost 4 bases and 6 bases, in that order; junction bases with no gene match: 8. This CDR3 reads CASSYSQGGGEQYF. CDR3 sequence (DNA): TGTGCCAGCAGTTACTCACAGGGGGGTGGCGAGCAGTACTTC.

V usage is TRBV4-3 and J usage is TRBJ1-2; D unclear. The V end was cut by 2 bases, the J end by 6 bases, with 7 bases between. CDR3 length equals 12 residues. CDR1 is LGHNA, CDR2 YSLEER, per germline. The CDR3 loop reads CASSQSLNGYTF. The DNA of the CDR3 is TGCGCCAGCAGCCAATCGCTAAATGGCTACACCTTC.

On this clone itself: This may be a read error, as it is one base from a much larger clone. The J gene is TRBJ1-2, the V gene TRBV9; D unclear. The CDR3 runs to 14 residues. CDR1 SGDLS and CDR2 YYNGEE come from the germline V gene. V lost 4 bases and J lost 4, with 14 bases in between. The CDR3 loop reads CASSPREAFYGYTF. The DNA of the CDR3 is TGTGCCAGCAGCCCCCGGGAAGCCTTCTATGGCTACACCTTC.

By share of the sample, this clone is large. This sequence joins TRBV10-3 and TRBJ1-1; 10 bases line up with TRBD1. Germline V gives CDR1 ENHRY, CDR2 SYGVKD. This CDR3 spans 14 amino acids. V shed 4 bases and J 4 bases; nucleotides not matched to a gene: 3. The CDR3 region has the DNA TGTGCCATCAGTGCGGGACAGGGGAGCACTGAAGCTTTCTTT. Its protein is CAISAGQGSTEAFF.

V and J are TRBV5-1 and TRBJ1-2, with 8 bases aligning to TRBD1. CDR1 is SGHRS and CDR2 is YFSETQ in the germline V gene. Trimming at V came to 2 bases and at J to 4 bases, leaving 13 bases not matched to a gene. This CDR3 comprises 17 residues. CDR3 coding DNA: TGCGCCAGCAGCTTTCCGGGCGGGACAGGAGGGGGCTATGGCTACACCTTC. This gives the protein CASSFPGGTGGGYGYTF.

V is TRBV6-4 and J is TRBJ2-2; possibly TRBD2 for D (6 bases). The CDR3 has 15 residues. Trimming stripped 5 bases from V and 3 bases from J, with 13 bases between. Germline V gives CDR1 MRHNA, CDR2 SNTAGT. CDR3 residues: CASSLHGGDTGELFF. As DNA, the CDR3 is TGTGCCAGCAGTTTACATGGCGGGGACACCGGGGAGCTGTTTTTT.

The V and J genes are TRBV27 and TRBJ1-2; D not resolved. CDR1 is MNHEY and CDR2 is SMNVEV in the germline V gene (reference sequence). The CDR3 loop spans 13 amino acids. Trimming removed 3 bases from V and 2 bases from J, with 7 bases in between. Here the CDR3 DNA reads TGTGCCAGCAGTTTTGGCCGAAACTATGGCTACACCTTC. Translation: CASSFGRNYGYTF.

V gene TRBV19 combines with J gene TRBJ1-1; D gene unclear. Germline CDR1 reads LNHDA; CDR2 reads SQIVND (reference sequence). The CDR3 has 14 amino acids. Trimming shortened V by 4 bases and J by 1 base, and 10 bases separated the two germline ends. CDR3 nucleotides: TGTGCCAGTAGTACAAGGAGGCGGAACACTGAAGCTTTCTTT. Protein: CASSTRRRNTEAFF.

V is TRBV10-3 and J is TRBJ2-7, with D uncertain. Germline V gene sequence: CDR1 ENHRY, CDR2 SYGVKD. The V end was cut by 11 bases, the J end by 4 bases, with 15 bases between. This CDR3 has 12 amino acids. The CDR3 nucleotides read TGTGCCGGTTCAAGACTGATTTACGAGCAGTACTTC. Translation gives CAGSRLIYEQYF.